This T cell receptor beta chain was sequenced for a study of blood T cell repertoires in COVID-19. Per the study methods: Reference gene primer amplification gave nucleated cell count estimates. TCRdb's copy holds only in-frame clones and misses some; the assay was immunoSEQ multiplex PCR. V and J calls and clone size are those listed in that table; D and trimming were worked out from the DNA. The data show approximately 39,000 clones, 87% seen once. Unmatched junction bases numbered 10, after V lost 7 bases and J lost 7 bases. This CDR3 is 16 amino acids long. From germline, CDR1 is LNHDA and CDR2 SQIVND (reference sequence).

This clonotype originated in a man aged 45 to 65 with active or convalescent COVID-19. The rearrangement joins TRBV19 to TRBJ2-1; 13 nucleotides agree with TRBD2. The sample comprised peripheral blood. CDR3 in amino acids: CASIPGGLAGENEQFF. The CDR3 bases are TGTGCCAGTATTCCCGGCGGACTAGCGGGGGAGAATGAGCAGTTCTTC.